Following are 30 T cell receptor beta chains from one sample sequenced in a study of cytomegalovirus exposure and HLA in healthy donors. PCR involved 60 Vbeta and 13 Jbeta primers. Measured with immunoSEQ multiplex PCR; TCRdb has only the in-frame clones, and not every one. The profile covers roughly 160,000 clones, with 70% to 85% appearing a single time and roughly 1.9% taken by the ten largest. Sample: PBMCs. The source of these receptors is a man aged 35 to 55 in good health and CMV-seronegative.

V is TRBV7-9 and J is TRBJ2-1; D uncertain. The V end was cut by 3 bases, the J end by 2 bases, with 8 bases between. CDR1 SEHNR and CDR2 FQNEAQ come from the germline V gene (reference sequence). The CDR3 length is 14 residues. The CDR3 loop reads CASSFKRTYNEQFF. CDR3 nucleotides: TGTGCCAGCAGCTTTAAGCGAACCTACAATGAGCAGTTCTTC.

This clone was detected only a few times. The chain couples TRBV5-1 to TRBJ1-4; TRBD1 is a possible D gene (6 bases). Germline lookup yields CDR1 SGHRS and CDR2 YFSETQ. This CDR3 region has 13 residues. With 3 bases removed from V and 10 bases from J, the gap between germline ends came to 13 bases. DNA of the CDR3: TGCGCCAGCAGCTCGAACAGGGAGGGAAAACTGTTTTTT. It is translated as CASSSNREGKLFF. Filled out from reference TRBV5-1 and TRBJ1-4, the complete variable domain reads KAGVTQTPRYLIKTRGQQVTLSCSPISGHRSVSWYQQTPGQGLQFLFEYFSETQRNKGNFPGRFSGRQFSNSRSEMNVSTLELGDSALYLCASSSNREGKLFFGSGTQLSVL.

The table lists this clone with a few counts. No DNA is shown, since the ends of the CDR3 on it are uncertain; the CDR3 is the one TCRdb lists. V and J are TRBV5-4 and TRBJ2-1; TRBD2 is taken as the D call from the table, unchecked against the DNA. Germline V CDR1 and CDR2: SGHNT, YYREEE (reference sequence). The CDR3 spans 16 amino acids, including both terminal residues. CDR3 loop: CASSLGTGGSYNEQFF.

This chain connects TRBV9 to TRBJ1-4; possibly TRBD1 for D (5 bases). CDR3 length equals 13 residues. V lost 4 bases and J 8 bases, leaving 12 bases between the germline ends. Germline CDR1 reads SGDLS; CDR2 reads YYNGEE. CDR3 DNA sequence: TGTGCCAGCAGCACCTCAGGGAGGGAAAAACTGTTTTTT. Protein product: CASSTSGREKLFF.

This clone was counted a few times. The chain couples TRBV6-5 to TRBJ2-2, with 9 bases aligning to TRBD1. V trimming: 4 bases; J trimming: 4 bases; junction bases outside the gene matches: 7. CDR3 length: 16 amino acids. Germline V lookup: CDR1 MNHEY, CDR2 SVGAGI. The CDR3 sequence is CASSWGGTGSTGELFF. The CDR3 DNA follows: TGTGCCAGCAGTTGGGGAGGGACAGGGTCCACCGGGGAGCTGTTTTTT.

The chain's CDR3 is CASSGTGRVYEQYF. CDR3 nucleotide sequence: TGTGCCAGCAGCGGCACGGGTCGGGTCTACGAGCAGTACTTC. V is TRBV7-8 and J is TRBJ2-7; D gene ambiguous. The CDR3 loop spans 14 amino acids. Between the trimmed V and J ends, which lost 5 bases and 3 bases, there was a span of 14 bases. Germline CDR1 is SGHVS and CDR2 is FQNEAQ.

The CDR3 loop reads CASIKGGRVGEQFF. The CDR3 nucleotides read TGTGCCAGCATCAAGGGCGGGAGGGTCGGTGAGCAGTTCTTC. V and J are TRBV2 and TRBJ2-1; TRBD2 agrees at 9 bases. V gave up 7 bases and J gave up 9 bases; unmatched junction bases: 10. This CDR3 has 14 amino acids. Germline CDR1 reads SNHLY; CDR2 reads FYNNEI.

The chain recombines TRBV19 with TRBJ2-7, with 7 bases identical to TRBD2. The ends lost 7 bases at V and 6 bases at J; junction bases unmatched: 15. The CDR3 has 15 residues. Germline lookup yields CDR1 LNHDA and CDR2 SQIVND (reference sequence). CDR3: CASTPTLATVGEQYF. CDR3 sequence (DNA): TGTGCCAGTACCCCTACACTAGCGACTGTCGGCGAGCAGTACTTC. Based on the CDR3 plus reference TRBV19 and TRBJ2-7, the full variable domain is DGGITQSPKYLFRKEGQNVTLSCEQNLNHDAMYWYRQDPGQGLRLIYYSQIVNDFQKGDIAEGYSVSREKKESFPLTVTSAQKNPTAFYLCASTPTLATVGEQYFGPGTRLTVT.

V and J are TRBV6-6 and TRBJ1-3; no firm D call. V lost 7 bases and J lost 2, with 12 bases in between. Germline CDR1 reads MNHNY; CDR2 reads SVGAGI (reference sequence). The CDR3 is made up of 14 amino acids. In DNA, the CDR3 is TGTGCCAGCAACCCGGGGAGGGCTGGAAACACCATATATTTT. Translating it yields CASNPGRAGNTIYF.

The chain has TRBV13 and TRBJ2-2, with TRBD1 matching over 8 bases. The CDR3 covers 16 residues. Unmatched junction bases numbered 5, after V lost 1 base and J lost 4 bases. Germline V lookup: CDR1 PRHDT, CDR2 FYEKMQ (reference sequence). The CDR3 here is CASSLERTGTTGELFF. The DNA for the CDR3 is TGTGCCAGCAGCTTAGAGCGGACAGGGACCACCGGGGAGCTGTTTTTT.

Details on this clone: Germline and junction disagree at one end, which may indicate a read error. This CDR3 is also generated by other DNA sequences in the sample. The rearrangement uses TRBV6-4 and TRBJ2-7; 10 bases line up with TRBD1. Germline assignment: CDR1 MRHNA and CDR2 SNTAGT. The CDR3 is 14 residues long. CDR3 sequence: CASSRDRGTYEQYF. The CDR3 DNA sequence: TGCGCCAGCAGCCGGGACAGGGGTACCTACGAGCAGTACTTC.

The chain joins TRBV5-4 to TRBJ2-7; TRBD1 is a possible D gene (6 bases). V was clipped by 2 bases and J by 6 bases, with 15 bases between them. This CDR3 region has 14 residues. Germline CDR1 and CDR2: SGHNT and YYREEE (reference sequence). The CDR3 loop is CASSLNLQGSEQYF. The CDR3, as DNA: TGTGCCAGCAGCTTAAATTTACAGGGCTCCGAGCAGTACTTC.

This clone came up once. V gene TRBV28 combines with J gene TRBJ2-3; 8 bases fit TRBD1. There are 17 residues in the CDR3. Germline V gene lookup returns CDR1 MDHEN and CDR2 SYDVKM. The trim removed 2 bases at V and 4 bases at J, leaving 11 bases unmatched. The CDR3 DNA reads TGTGCCAGCAGTTTACGACTCCGGGACAGGATGGCAGATACGCAGTATTTT. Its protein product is CASSLRLRDRMADTQYF.

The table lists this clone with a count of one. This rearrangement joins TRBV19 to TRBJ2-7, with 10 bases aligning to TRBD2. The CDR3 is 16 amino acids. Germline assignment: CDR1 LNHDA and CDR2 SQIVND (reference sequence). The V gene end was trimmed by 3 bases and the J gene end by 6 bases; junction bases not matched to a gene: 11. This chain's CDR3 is CASSIGLAAIGLEQYF. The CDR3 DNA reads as TGTGCCAGTAGTATCGGACTAGCGGCGATAGGCCTCGAGCAGTACTTC.

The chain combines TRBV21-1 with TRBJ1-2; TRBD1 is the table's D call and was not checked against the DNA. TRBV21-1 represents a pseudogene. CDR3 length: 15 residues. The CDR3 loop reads CASSRPGGQGNGYTF. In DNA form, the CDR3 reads TGTGCCAGCAGTCGACCGGGGGGACAGGGGAATGGCTACACCTTC.

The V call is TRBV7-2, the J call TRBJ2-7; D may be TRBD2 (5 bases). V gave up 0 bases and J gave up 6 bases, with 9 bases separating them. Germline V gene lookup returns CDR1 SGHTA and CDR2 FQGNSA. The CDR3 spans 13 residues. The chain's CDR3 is CASSLAARVEQYF. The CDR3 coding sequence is TGTGCCAGCAGCTTAGCGGCGCGGGTCGAGCAGTACTTC. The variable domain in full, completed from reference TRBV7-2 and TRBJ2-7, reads GAGVSQSPSNKVTEKGKDVELRCDPISGHTALYWYRQSLGQGLEFLIYFQGNSAPDKSGLPSDRFSAERTGGSVSTLTIQRTQQEDSAVYLCASSLAARVEQYFGPGTRLTVT.

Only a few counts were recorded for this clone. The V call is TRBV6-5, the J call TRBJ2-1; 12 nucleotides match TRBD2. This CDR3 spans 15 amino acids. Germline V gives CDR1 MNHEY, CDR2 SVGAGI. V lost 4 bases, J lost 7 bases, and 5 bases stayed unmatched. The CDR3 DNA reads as TGTGCCAGCAGTTCGGCCGGGACTAGCGGGAATGAGCAGTTCTTC. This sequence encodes CASSSAGTSGNEQFF.

DNA of the CDR3: TGTGCCAGCAGTTGGGAGTCTCTATCCTACAATGAGCAGTTCTTC. It translates to CASSWESLSYNEQFF. V and J are TRBV28 and TRBJ2-1, with D perhaps TRBD2 (5 bases). CDR3 length: 15 residues. Germline CDR1 and CDR2: MDHEN and SYDVKM. Trimming cost V 4 bases and J 1 base, with 11 bases left between them. Complete variable domain (other parts from reference TRBV28 and TRBJ2-1): DVKVTQSSRYLVKRTGEKVFLECVQDMDHENMFWYRQDPGLGLRLIYFSYDVKMKEKGDIPEGYSVSREKKERFSLILESASTNQTSMYLCASSWESLSYNEQFFGPGTRLTVL.

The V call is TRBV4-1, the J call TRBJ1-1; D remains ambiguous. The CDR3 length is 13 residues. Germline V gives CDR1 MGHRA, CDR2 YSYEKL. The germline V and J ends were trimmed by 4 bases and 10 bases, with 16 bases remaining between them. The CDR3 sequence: CASSPQLRSPAFF. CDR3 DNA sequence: TGCGCCAGCAGCCCGCAACTGAGGTCTCCAGCTTTCTTT.

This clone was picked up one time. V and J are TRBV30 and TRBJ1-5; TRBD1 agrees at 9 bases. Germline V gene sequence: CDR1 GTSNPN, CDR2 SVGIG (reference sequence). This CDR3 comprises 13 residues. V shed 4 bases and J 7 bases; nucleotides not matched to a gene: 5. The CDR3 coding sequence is TGTGCCTGGACCCAACAGGGGGCCCAGCCCCAGCATTTT. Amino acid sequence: CAWTQQGAQPQHF.

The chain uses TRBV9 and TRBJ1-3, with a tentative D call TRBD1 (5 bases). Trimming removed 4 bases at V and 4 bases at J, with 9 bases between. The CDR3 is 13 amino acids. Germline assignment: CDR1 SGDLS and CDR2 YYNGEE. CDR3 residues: CASSSGLGNTIYF. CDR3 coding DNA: TGTGCCAGCAGCTCGGGACTGGGAAACACCATATATTTT.

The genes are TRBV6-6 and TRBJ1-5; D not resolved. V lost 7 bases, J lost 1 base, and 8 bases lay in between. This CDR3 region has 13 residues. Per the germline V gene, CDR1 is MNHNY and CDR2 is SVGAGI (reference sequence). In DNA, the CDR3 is TGTGCCAGCAATGACTGGAGCAATCAGCCCCAGCATTTT. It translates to CASNDWSNQPQHF.

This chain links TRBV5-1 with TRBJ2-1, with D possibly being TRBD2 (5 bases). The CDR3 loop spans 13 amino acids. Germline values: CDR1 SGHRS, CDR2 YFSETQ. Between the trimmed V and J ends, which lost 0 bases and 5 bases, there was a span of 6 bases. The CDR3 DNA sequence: TGCGCCAGCAGCTTGGACGGGGACAATGAGCAGTTCTTC. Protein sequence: CASSLDGDNEQFF.

As DNA, the CDR3 is TGTGCCAGCAGCTCCCCAAGGGAGGGGAGCCATGGCTACACCTTC. Translated: CASSSPREGSHGYTF. The chain couples TRBV5-4 to TRBJ1-2; possibly TRBD1 for D (5 bases). CDR1 and CDR2 (germline): SGHNT, YYREEE (reference sequence). Trimming removed 3 bases at V and 6 bases at J, with 18 bases between. The length of the CDR3 is 15 residues. The variable domain in full, completed from reference TRBV5-4 and TRBJ1-2, reads ETGVTQSPTHLIKTRGQQVTLRCSSQSGHNTVSWYQQALGQGPQFIFQYYREEENGRGNFPPRFSGLQFPNYSSELNVNALELDDSALYLCASSSPREGSHGYTFGSGTRLTVV.

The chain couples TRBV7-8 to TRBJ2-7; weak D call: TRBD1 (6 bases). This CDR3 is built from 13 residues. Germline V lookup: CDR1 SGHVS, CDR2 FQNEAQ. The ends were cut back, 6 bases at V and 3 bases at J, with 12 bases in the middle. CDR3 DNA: TGTGCCAGCAGTATCGGACAGAGCTACGAGCAGTACTTC. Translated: CASSIGQSYEQYF.

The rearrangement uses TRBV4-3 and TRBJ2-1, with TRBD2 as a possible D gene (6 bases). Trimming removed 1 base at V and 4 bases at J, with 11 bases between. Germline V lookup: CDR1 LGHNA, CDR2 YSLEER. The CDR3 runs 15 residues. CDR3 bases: TGCGCCAGCAGCCAAGGGGAGGACGGATACAATGAGCAGTTCTTC. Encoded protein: CASSQGEDGYNEQFF.

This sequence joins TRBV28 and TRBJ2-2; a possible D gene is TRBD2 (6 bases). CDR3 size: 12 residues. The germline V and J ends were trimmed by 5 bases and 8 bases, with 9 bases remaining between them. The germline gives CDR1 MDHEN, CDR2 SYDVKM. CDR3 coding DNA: TGTGCCAGCAGTCCAGGGAGGGGGGAGCTGTTTTTT. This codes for CASSPGRGELFF.

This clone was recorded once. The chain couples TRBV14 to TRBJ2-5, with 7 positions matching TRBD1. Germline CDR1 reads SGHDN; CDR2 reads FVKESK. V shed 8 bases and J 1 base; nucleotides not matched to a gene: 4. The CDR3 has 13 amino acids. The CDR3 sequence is CASRRDSQETQYF. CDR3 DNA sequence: TGTGCCAGCCGCCGGGACAGCCAAGAGACCCAGTACTTC.

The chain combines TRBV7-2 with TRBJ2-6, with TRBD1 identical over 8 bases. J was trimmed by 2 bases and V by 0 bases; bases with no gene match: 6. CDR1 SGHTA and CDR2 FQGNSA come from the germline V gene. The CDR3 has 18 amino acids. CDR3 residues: CASSLAGTGGPGANVLTF. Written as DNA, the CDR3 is TGTGCCAGCAGCTTAGCAGGGACAGGAGGGCCTGGGGCCAACGTCCTGACTTTC.

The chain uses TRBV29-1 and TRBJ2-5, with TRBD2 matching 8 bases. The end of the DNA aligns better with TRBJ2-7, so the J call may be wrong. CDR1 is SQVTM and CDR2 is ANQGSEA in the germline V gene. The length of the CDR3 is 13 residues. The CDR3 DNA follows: TGCAGCGTTGTATCAACGGGAGGGGGCGAGCAGTACTTC. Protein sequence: CSVVSTGGGEQYF.